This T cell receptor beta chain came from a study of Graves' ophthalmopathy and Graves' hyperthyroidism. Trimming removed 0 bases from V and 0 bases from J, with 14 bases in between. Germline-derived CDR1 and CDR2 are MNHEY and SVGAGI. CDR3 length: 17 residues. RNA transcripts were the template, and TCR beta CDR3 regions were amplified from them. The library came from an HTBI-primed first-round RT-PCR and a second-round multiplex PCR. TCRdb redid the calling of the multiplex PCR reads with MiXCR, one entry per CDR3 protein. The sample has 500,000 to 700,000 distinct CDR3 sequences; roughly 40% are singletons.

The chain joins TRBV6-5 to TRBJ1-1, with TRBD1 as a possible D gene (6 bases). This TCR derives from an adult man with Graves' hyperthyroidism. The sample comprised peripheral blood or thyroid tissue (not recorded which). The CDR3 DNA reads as TGTGCCAGCAGTTACTCTCTCGGACAGCTTATGAACACTGAAGCTTTCTTT. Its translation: CASSYSLGQLMNTEAFF.